These T cell receptor beta chains were read from a single sample in a study of OX40 agonist ivuxolimab in advanced cancers. Assay used: immunoSEQ multiplex PCR; TCRdb lists only in-frame clones, some missing. The table has over 45,000 clones, 93% seen once. The specimen comprised CD4+ or CD8+ T cells sorted from blood, sampled in a trial of the OX40 agonist ivuxolimab. These receptor sequences come from an adult with an advanced solid tumor such as melanoma, head and neck, liver or kidney cancer. Each CDR3 is given with its conserved first and last residue. Fields, in order: CDR3 length, D gene, V gene, J gene, CDR3 protein, CDR3 DNA. A D gene is named only where the DNA matches it firmly.

length: 16
D: TRBD1
V: TRBV9
J: TRBJ2-1
CDR3: CASSDLDRATYNEQFF
DNA: TGTGCCAGCAGCGACTTGGACAGGGCTACCTACAATGAGCAGTTCTTC

length: 16
D: -
V: TRBV27
J: TRBJ2-1
CDR3: CASSLLGESSYNEQFF
DNA: TGTGCCAGCAGTTTATTAGGGGAAAGCTCCTACAATGAGCAGTTCTTC

length: 16
D: -
V: TRBV13
J: TRBJ1-1
CDR3: CASSLVSRGSNTEAFF
DNA: TGTGCCAGCAGCTTAGTTAGCAGGGGCTCGAACACTGAAGCTTTCTTT

length: 16
D: -
V: TRBV19
J: TRBJ2-4
CDR3: CASSILRAGPKNIQYF
DNA: TGTGCCAGTAGTATCCTTCGGGCAGGGCCCAAAAACATTCAGTACTTC

length: 14
D: TRBD1
V: TRBV5-1
J: TRBJ2-1
CDR3: CASSLTGGYNEQFF
DNA: TGCGCCAGCAGCTTAACAGGGGGCTACAATGAGCAGTTCTTC

length: 15
D: -
V: TRBV5-6
J: TRBJ1-5
CDR3: CASSLTPTGPQPQHF
DNA: TGTGCCAGCAGCTTGACCCCGACGGGACCTCAGCCCCAGCATTTT

length: 15
D: TRBD2
V: TRBV6-5
J: TRBJ2-2
CDR3: CASSYSGTSIGELFF
DNA: TGTGCCAGCAGTTACTCCGGGACTAGCATCGGGGAGCTGTTTTTT

length: 14
D: TRBD2
V: TRBV15
J: TRBJ2-1
CDR3: CATWRGGSYNEQFF
DNA: TGTGCCACCTGGCGGGGGGGCTCCTACAATGAGCAGTTCTTC

length: 13
D: -
V: TRBV27
J: TRBJ2-7
CDR3: CASSFTGTYEQYF
DNA: TGTGCCAGCAGTTTTACAGGAACCTACGAGCAGTACTTC

length: 14
D: -
V: TRBV15
J: TRBJ2-2
CDR3: CATSRDRPPGELFF
DNA: TGTGCCACCAGCAGAGATCGCCCCCCCGGGGAGCTGTTTTTT

length: 16
D: TRBD2
V: TRBV7-9
J: TRBJ2-1
CDR3: CASSPSSGTEYNEQFF
DNA: TGTGCCAGCAGCCCCTCTAGCGGGACAGAGTACAATGAGCAGTTCTTC

length: 14
D: -
V: TRBV6-5
J: TRBJ2-1
CDR3: CASSSGSSYNEQFF
DNA: TGTGCCAGTTCAAGCGGAAGCTCCTACAATGAGCAGTTCTTC

length: 16
D: -
V: TRBV5-8
J: TRBJ2-2
CDR3: CASSFPYGDNTGELFF
DNA: TGTGCCAGCAGCTTCCCCTACGGAGACAACACCGGGGAGCTGTTTTTT

length: 14
D: TRBD1
V: TRBV28
J: TRBJ2-7
CDR3: CASRWRQGGYEQYF
DNA: TGTGCCAGCAGATGGAGACAGGGGGGCTACGAGCAGTACTTC

length: 16
D: -
V: TRBV27
J: TRBJ2-4
CDR3: CASVLTTGLAKNIQYF
DNA: TGTGCCAGTGTTTTAACAACAGGGTTAGCCAAAAACATTCAGTACTTC

length: 14
D: TRBD2
V: TRBV6-5
J: TRBJ2-7
CDR3: CASSLAGATYEQYF
DNA: TGTGCCAGCAGCCTAGCGGGAGCGACCTACGAGCAGTACTTC

length: 15
D: TRBD2
V: TRBV14
J: TRBJ2-7
CDR3: CASSHPASGSYEQYF
DNA: TGTGCCAGCAGCCACCCGGCTAGCGGTTCCTACGAGCAGTACTTC

length: 14
D: TRBD2
V: TRBV28
J: TRBJ2-1
CDR3: CASSPSGSYNEQFF
DNA: TGTGCCAGCAGTCCTAGCGGGAGTTACAATGAGCAGTTCTTC

length: 14
D: -
V: TRBV5-4
J: TRBJ2-3
CDR3: CASSWDIGPDTQYF
DNA: TGTGCCAGCAGCTGGGACATCGGTCCAGATACGCAGTATTTT

length: 16
D: TRBD2
V: TRBV30
J: TRBJ2-1
CDR3: CAWSPYREGRYNEQFF
DNA: TGTGCCTGGAGTCCCTATCGGGAGGGCCGGTATAATGAGCAGTTCTTC

length: 16
D: -
V: TRBV9
J: TRBJ2-4
CDR3: CASSDPRGEAKNIQYF
DNA: TGTGCCAGCAGCGACCCAAGGGGGGAAGCCAAAAACATTCAGTACTTC

length: 14
D: TRBD2
V: TRBV7-2
J: TRBJ2-5
CDR3: CASSLGLDEETQYF
DNA: TGTGCCAGCAGCCTCGGACTAGACGAAGAGACCCAGTACTTC

length: 15
D: -
V: TRBV4-3
J: TRBJ2-1
CDR3: CASSQDVSSYNEQFF
DNA: TGCGCCAGCAGCCAAGATGTAAGCTCCTACAATGAGCAGTTCTTC

length: 13
D: -
V: TRBV7-3
J: TRBJ1-2
CDR3: CASSHQGLLSYTF
DNA: TGTGCCAGCAGCCATCAGGGGCTGCTGTCCTACACCTTC

length: 13
D: -
V: TRBV19
J: TRBJ2-7
CDR3: CASSISLRYEQYF
DNA: TGTGCCAGTAGTATTTCTTTAAGGTACGAGCAGTACTTC

length: 15
D: -
V: TRBV28
J: TRBJ1-1
CDR3: CASSLAGGANTEAFF
DNA: TGTGCCAGCAGTTTGGCGGGGGGTGCGAACACTGAAGCTTTCTTT

length: 14
D: -
V: TRBV9
J: TRBJ2-7
CDR3: CASSVAGHAYEQYF
DNA: TGTGCCAGCAGCGTAGCTGGACACGCCTACGAGCAGTACTTC

length: 15
D: TRBD2
V: TRBV19
J: TRBJ2-1
CDR3: CASSLSSGHYNEQFF
DNA: TGTGCCAGTAGTCTTTCTAGCGGCCACTACAATGAGCAGTTCTTC

length: 15
D: -
V: TRBV6-5
J: TRBJ2-3
CDR3: CASSDSLSGTDTQYF
DNA: TGTGCCAGCAGTGACTCCCTGTCTGGCACAGATACGCAGTATTTT

length: 15
D: -
V: TRBV5-6
J: TRBJ2-5
CDR3: CASSPGWISQETQYF
DNA: TGTGCCAGCAGCCCCGGGTGGATCTCGCAAGAGACCCAGTACTTC

length: 16
D: TRBD2
V: TRBV5-6
J: TRBJ2-3
CDR3: CASSLEASGNSDTQYF
DNA: TGTGCCAGCAGCTTGGAAGCTAGCGGGAATTCAGATACGCAGTATTTT

length: 15
D: -
V: TRBV7-9
J: TRBJ2-7
CDR3: CASSLGASVGYEQYF
DNA: TGTGCCAGCAGCTTAGGGGCTAGCGTCGGGTACGAGCAGTACTTC

length: 12
D: -
V: TRBV5-4
J: TRBJ2-3
CDR3: CASSAGQDTQYF
DNA: TGTGCCAGCAGCGCGGGTCAAGATACGCAGTATTTT